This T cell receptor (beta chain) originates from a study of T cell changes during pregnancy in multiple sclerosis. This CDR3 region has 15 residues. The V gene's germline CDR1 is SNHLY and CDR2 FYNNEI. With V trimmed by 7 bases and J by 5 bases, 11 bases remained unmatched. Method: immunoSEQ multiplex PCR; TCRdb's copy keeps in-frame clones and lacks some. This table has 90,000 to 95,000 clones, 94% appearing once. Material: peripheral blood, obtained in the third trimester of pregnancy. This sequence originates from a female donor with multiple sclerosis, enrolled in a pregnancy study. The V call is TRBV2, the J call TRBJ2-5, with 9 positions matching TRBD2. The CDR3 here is CASKGAGGFGETQYF. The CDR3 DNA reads TGTGCCAGCAAGGGAGCGGGAGGCTTCGGGGAGACCCAGTACTTC.